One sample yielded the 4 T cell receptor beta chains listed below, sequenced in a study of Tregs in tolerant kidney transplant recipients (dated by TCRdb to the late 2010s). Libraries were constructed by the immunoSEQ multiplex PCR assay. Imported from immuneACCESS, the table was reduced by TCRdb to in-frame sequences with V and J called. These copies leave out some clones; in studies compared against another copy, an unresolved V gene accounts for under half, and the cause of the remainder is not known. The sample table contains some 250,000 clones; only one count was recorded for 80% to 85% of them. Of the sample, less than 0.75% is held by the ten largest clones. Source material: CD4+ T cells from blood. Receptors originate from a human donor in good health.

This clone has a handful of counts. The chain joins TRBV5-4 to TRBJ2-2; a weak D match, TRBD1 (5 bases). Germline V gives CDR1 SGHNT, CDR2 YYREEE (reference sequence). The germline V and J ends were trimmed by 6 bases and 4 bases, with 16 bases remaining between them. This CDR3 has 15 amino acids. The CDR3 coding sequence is TGTGCCAGCACCAATACCCGTGGGGCCACCGGGGAGCTGTTTTTT. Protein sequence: CASTNTRGATGELFF.

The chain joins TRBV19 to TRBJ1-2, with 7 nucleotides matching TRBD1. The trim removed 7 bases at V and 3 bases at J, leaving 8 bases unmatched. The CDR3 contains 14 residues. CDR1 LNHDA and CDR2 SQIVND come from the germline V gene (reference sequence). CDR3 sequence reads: CASNKKGADYGYTF. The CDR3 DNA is TGTGCCAGTAACAAAAAGGGGGCGGACTATGGCTACACCTTC.

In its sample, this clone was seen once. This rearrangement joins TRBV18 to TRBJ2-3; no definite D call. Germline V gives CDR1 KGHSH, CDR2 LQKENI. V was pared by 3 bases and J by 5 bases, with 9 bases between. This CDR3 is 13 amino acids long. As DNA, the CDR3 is TGTGCCAGCTCACCCAATCTGCAAGATACGCAGTATTTT. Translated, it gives CASSPNLQDTQYF.

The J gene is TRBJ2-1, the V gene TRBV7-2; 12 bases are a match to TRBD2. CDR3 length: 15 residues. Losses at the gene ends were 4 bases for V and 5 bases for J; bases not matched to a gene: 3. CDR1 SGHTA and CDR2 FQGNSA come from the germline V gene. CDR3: CASSSRTSGNNEQFF. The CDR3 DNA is TGTGCCAGCAGCTCAAGGACTAGCGGGAACAATGAGCAGTTCTTC. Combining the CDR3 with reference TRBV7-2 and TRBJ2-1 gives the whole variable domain GAGVSQSPSNKVTEKGKDVELRCDPISGHTALYWYRQSLGQGLEFLIYFQGNSAPDKSGLPSDRFSAERTGGSVSTLTIQRTQQEDSAVYLCASSSRTSGNNEQFFGPGTRLTVL.